Following are 22 T cell receptor beta chains from one sample sequenced in a study of cytomegalovirus exposure and HLA in healthy donors. With 60 Vbeta and 13 Jbeta primers, the PCR was carried out. Clones were sequenced by immunoSEQ multiplex PCR, and TCRdb holds only the in-frame ones, with some missing. The sample lists about 120,000 clones, 60% to 75% occurring once. Sequenced sample: PBMCs. The receptors shown here come from a woman aged 40 to 50 in good health and CMV-seropositive.

The rearrangement joins TRBV11-3 to TRBJ2-1, with 8 bases aligning to TRBD1. Germline assignment: CDR1 SGHNT and CDR2 YENEEA. Trimming removed 5 bases from V and 9 bases from J; junction bases left unmatched: 9. CDR3 size: 14 residues. The CDR3 loop is CASSRGTGLGEQFF. CDR3 DNA: TGTGCCAGCAGCCGAGGGACAGGTCTAGGTGAGCAGTTCTTC.

V and J are TRBV5-1 and TRBJ2-7, with TRBD1 as a possible D gene (6 bases). This CDR3 is 14 amino acids long. Germline V gives CDR1 SGHRS, CDR2 YFSETQ. V lost 0 bases and J lost 7, with 14 bases in between. The CDR3 DNA reads as TGCGCCAGCAGCTTGGAACAGGGATTGGGGGAGCAGTACTTC. Translating it yields CASSLEQGLGEQYF.

The chain uses TRBV5-1 and TRBJ2-5; no reliable D call. V lost 1 base and J lost 5, with 9 bases in between. The CDR3 totals 13 residues. Germline CDR1 and CDR2: SGHRS and YFSETQ. The CDR3 protein is CASSLRSRETQYF. CDR3 in DNA: TGCGCCAGCAGCTTGAGGTCCAGGGAGACCCAGTACTTC.

The V gene is TRBV30, the J gene TRBJ2-1, with 11 nucleotides matching TRBD2. The junction had 8 bases not matched to a gene; V was cut back by 0 bases and J by 7 bases. The CDR3 is 16 amino acids. The germline gives CDR1 GTSNPN, CDR2 SVGIG (reference sequence). The CDR3: CAWSVALAGGGNEQFF. In DNA, the CDR3 is TGTGCCTGGAGTGTAGCCCTAGCGGGAGGAGGTAATGAGCAGTTCTTC.

The V call is TRBV9, the J call TRBJ1-1; D gene uncertain. Per germline, CDR1 SGDLS and CDR2 YYNGEE. Trimming removed 0 bases from V and 3 bases from J, with 6 bases in between. The length of the CDR3 is 13 residues. The CDR3 protein is CASSVDRDTEAFF. The CDR3, as DNA: TGTGCCAGCAGCGTAGATCGGGACACTGAAGCTTTCTTT.

The gene calls are TRBV29-1 and TRBJ1-1; D gene uncertain. The germline V gene has CDR1 SQVTM and CDR2 ANQGSEA. Trimming removed 6 bases at V and 4 bases at J, with 12 bases between. This CDR3 contains 12 residues. DNA of the CDR3: TGCAGCGTCGGGGTTGGGTCCACTGAAGCTTTCTTT. It yields the protein CSVGVGSTEAFF.

In DNA form, the CDR3 reads TGTGCCAGCAGTTACGCGGTTCTAGCCAAAAACATTCAGTACTTC. Protein product: CASSYAVLAKNIQYF. This chain links TRBV2 with TRBJ2-4; D remains ambiguous. Per germline, CDR1 SNHLY and CDR2 FYNNEI. The CDR3 runs 15 residues. Trimming left V 5 bases short and J 0 bases short, with 11 bases between.

This chain connects TRBV4-3 to TRBJ1-6; D is uncertain. This CDR3 comprises 16 residues. Trimming cost V 2 bases and J 0 bases, with 8 bases left between them. Germline lookup yields CDR1 LGHNA and CDR2 YSLEER. This CDR3 is CASSQSPLSYNSPLHF. In DNA form, the CDR3 reads TGCGCCAGCAGCCAAAGCCCCCTCTCCTATAATTCACCCCTCCACTTT.

CDR3 residues: CASSQENYRETQYF. The CDR3 nucleotides are TGCGCCAGCAGCCAAGAAAACTATAGAGAGACCCAGTACTTC. The chain employs TRBV4-1 and TRBJ2-5; the D is unclear. Germline CDR1 reads MGHRA; CDR2 reads YSYEKL. The CDR3 extends over 14 amino acids. Trimming took off 0 bases at V and 4 bases at J, with 9 bases between the two ends.

This chain joins TRBV18 and TRBJ1-4, with no clear D. Germline V CDR1 and CDR2: KGHSH, LQKENI. The V end lost 4 bases, the J end lost 7 bases, and 13 bases lay between the germline ends. The CDR3 runs 14 residues. CDR3 DNA sequence: TGTGCCAGCTCACAGCTCCCGGGTTTTGAAAAACTGTTTTTT. The encoded protein is CASSQLPGFEKLFF. Looking up the rest from reference TRBV18 and TRBJ1-4 gives the full variable domain: NAGVMQNPRHLVRRRGQEARLRCSPMKGHSHVYWYRQLPEEGLKFMVYLQKENIIDESGMPKERFSAEFPKEGPSILRIQQVVRGDSAAYFCASSQLPGFEKLFFGSGTQLSVL.

This chain connects TRBV19 to TRBJ1-1, with D unclear. Between the trimmed V and J ends, which lost 6 bases and 4 bases, there was a span of 12 bases. CDR1 LNHDA and CDR2 SQIVND come from the germline V gene (reference sequence). The CDR3 runs to 13 residues. CDR3 coding DNA: TGTGCCAGTAGCCGAGAGGTCCTCACTGAAGCTTTCTTT. Protein: CASSREVLTEAFF.

The J gene is TRBJ1-2, the V gene TRBV5-1, with TRBD1 as a possible D gene (5 bases). Trimming took 0 bases from V and 8 from J, leaving 11 bases between them. CDR3 size: 13 residues. Germline values: CDR1 SGHRS, CDR2 YFSETQ. The CDR3 coding sequence is TGCGCCAGCAGCTTGGTGGCAGGGCAAGGCTACACCTTC. Translation gives CASSLVAGQGYTF.

This chain uses TRBV10-3 with TRBJ1-2; tentatively, D is TRBD1 (6 bases). Trimming stripped 6 bases from V and 7 bases from J, with 18 bases between. CDR1 is ENHRY and CDR2 is SYGVKD in the germline V gene. The CDR3 is 14 amino acids. CDR3 in DNA: TGTGCCATCAGGACATCCACAGGGAATCCTGGCTACACCTTC. Encoded protein: CAIRTSTGNPGYTF.

Here the CDR3 DNA reads TGTGCCAGCAGCTCAAATTCACCCCTCCACTTT. Translated: CASSSNSPLHF. The chain recombines TRBV7-8 with TRBJ1-6; D gene ambiguous. This CDR3 has 11 amino acids. Germline V gene data show CDR1 as SGHVS and CDR2 as FQNEAQ. Trimming cost V 4 bases and J 7 bases, with 2 bases left between them.

The genes are TRBV30 and TRBJ2-3; 12 nucleotides align to TRBD2. V was clipped by 2 bases and J by 6 bases; unmatched bases: 6. This CDR3 has 15 residues. Germline V gene data show CDR1 as GTSNPN and CDR2 as SVGIG (reference sequence). CDR3 sequence: CAWSFTSGRWDTQYF. The CDR3 DNA reads as TGTGCCTGGAGTTTCACTAGCGGGAGGTGGGATACGCAGTATTTT.

This chain uses TRBV6-6 with TRBJ1-2; D unresolved. Germline V gene data show CDR1 as MNHNY and CDR2 as SVGAGI (reference sequence). Trimming removed 5 bases at V and 5 bases at J, with 9 bases between. This CDR3 contains 12 residues. This chain's CDR3 is CASSAEIYGYTF. CDR3 DNA: TGTGCCAGCAGTGCCGAGATTTATGGCTACACCTTC.

This clone was seen a handful of times. The chain links TRBV5-6 to TRBJ1-2; TRBD1 agrees at 8 bases. CDR3 length: 14 residues. Unmatched junction bases numbered 5, after V lost 3 bases and J lost 4 bases. Looked up from germline, CDR1 is SGHDT and CDR2 is YYEEEE. This CDR3 is CASSWGQATYGYTF. The CDR3, as DNA: TGTGCCAGCAGCTGGGGACAGGCGACCTATGGCTACACCTTC. The full variable domain, rest sourced from reference TRBV5-6 and TRBJ1-2, is DAGVTQSPTHLIKTRGQQVTLRCSPKSGHDTVSWYQQALGQGPQFIFQYYEEEERQRGNFPDRFSGHQFPNYSSELNVNALLLGDSALYLCASSWGQATYGYTFGSGTRLTVV.

V gene TRBV7-2 combines with J gene TRBJ1-5; TRBD1 aligns across 9 bases. With V trimmed by 4 bases and J by 1 base, 2 bases remained unmatched. CDR1 SGHTA and CDR2 FQGNSA come from the germline V gene. CDR3 length: 15 residues. CDR3 amino acids: CASSSGTGSNQPQHF. The CDR3 coding sequence is TGTGCCAGCAGCTCCGGGACAGGGAGCAATCAGCCCCAGCATTTT.

This clone turned up a few times. The genes are TRBV19 and TRBJ2-1, with 10 bases that match TRBD2. Trimming cost V 3 bases and J 4 bases; bases outside gene matches: 6. The CDR3 spans 16 residues. The germline CDR1 and CDR2 sequences are LNHDA and SQIVND (reference sequence). The CDR3 spells CASSMELAGFYNEQFF. The CDR3 DNA reads as TGTGCCAGTAGTATGGAACTAGCGGGATTTTACAATGAGCAGTTCTTC.

This clone was detected a few times. The V and J genes are TRBV2 and TRBJ1-2; 9 bases match TRBD1. CDR3 length: 14 residues. The V and J ends lost 3 bases and 3 bases, in that order; junction bases with no gene match: 2. Germline V lookup: CDR1 SNHLY, CDR2 FYNNEI. The CDR3 region has the DNA TGTGCCAGCAGTGAGGACAGGGGATACTATGGCTACACCTTC. It codes for CASSEDRGYYGYTF.

This clone appeared a single time. The chain has TRBV7-2 and TRBJ1-2; the D gene is possibly TRBD1 (6 bases). CDR3 length: 15 residues. Per the germline V gene, CDR1 is SGHTA and CDR2 is FQGNSA. Trimming stripped 5 bases from V and 5 bases from J, with 18 bases between. CDR3 sequence reads: CASSPSGGGVYGYTF. The CDR3 bases are TGTGCCAGCAGCCCCTCGGGGGGGGGCGTATATGGCTACACCTTC.

CDR3 protein: CASGSQGTEAFF. CDR3 sequence (DNA): TGTGCTAGTGGTTCCCAGGGGACTGAAGCTTTCTTT. The genes are TRBV12-5 and TRBJ1-1; D possibly corresponds to TRBD1 (6 bases). This CDR3 has 12 amino acids. Germline CDR1 and CDR2: LGHNT and FRNRAP. Trimming took 4 bases from V and 5 from J, leaving 8 bases between them.